The 27 T cell receptor beta chains in this list originate from one sample, sequenced in a study of blood T cell repertoires in COVID-19 (dated by TCRdb to the early 2020s). Libraries were constructed by the immunoSEQ multiplex PCR assay. Held by TCRdb, this immuneACCESS table contains in-frame sequences only and omits some clones. Under half of the omission traces to an unresolved V gene where checked; the cause of the rest is unknown. The sample has roughly 300,000 clones on record, about 93% of them singletons. The leading ten clones occupy approximately 1.2% of the sample. Sequenced material: PBMCs or T cells enriched from blood (not recorded which). These receptors were taken from a young woman who had recovered from COVID-19.

The genes are TRBV28 and TRBJ1-5; D perhaps matches TRBD1 (6 bases). CDR1 is MDHEN and CDR2 is SYDVKM in the germline V gene. The CDR3 loop spans 15 amino acids. The V and J ends lost 7 bases and 4 bases respectively, with 17 bases between them. CDR3 amino acids: CASNFEKQGNQPQHF. The CDR3 DNA reads TGTGCCAGCAATTTCGAAAAACAGGGAAATCAGCCCCAGCATTTT.

This chain connects TRBV6-5 to TRBJ1-1; D remains unclear. V gave up 4 bases and J gave up 6 bases, with 12 bases separating them. Germline V gives CDR1 MNHEY, CDR2 SVGAGI. The CDR3 has 13 residues. CDR3 nucleotide sequence: TGTGCCAGCAGTTTCCGAAGGGAGGCTGAAGCTTTCTTT. Protein product: CASSFRREAEAFF.

The chain links TRBV4-3 to TRBJ1-4, with TRBD1 matching over 7 bases. Germline CDR1 and CDR2: LGHNA and YSLEER. The CDR3 runs to 17 residues. The V gene end was trimmed by 1 base and the J gene end by 5 bases; junction bases not matched to a gene: 10. The CDR3 region has the DNA TGCGCCAGCAGCCAAGCCGGGACAGATTACACCAATGAAAAACTGTTTTTT. Residues: CASSQAGTDYTNEKLFF.

V and J are TRBV18 and TRBJ1-1; 7 bases match TRBD1. In germline, CDR1 is KGHSH, CDR2 LQKENI. There are 16 residues in the CDR3. The junction had 6 bases not matched to a gene; V was cut back by 1 base and J by 1 base. The CDR3 nucleotides read TGTGCCAGCTCACCACTCGGGTCAGGGGGGAACACTGAAGCTTTCTTT. It encodes CASSPLGSGGNTEAFF.

This clone was seen once. The CDR3 nucleotides are TGTGCCAGCAGCCCAAGAGCGGGCTCAAACACCGGGGAGCTGTTTTTT. Translation gives CASSPRAGSNTGELFF. V is TRBV7-3 and J is TRBJ2-2; D is perhaps TRBD2 (6 bases). The CDR3 runs 16 residues. Looked up from germline, CDR1 is SGHTA and CDR2 is FQGTGA. Trimming removed 5 bases from V and 2 bases from J, with 15 bases in between.

The chain couples TRBV10-3 to TRBJ1-4; 7 nucleotides agree with TRBD1. With 8 bases clipped from V and 6 bases from J, the junction kept 6 bases outside the gene matches. This CDR3 has 13 residues. Looked up from germline, CDR1 is ENHRY and CDR2 is SYGVKD. The CDR3 nucleotides read TGTGCCATCGCCGACAGGGCGGATGAAAAACTGTTTTTT. This translates into CAIADRADEKLFF.

V is TRBV6-4 and J is TRBJ1-6; D unresolved. The CDR3 totals 12 residues. Germline V gene lookup returns CDR1 MRHNA and CDR2 SNTAGT. The ends were cut back, 0 bases at V and 9 bases at J, with 3 bases in the middle. Here the CDR3 DNA reads TGTGCCAGCAGTGACTCCGGTTCACCCCTCCACTTT. It codes for CASSDSGSPLHF.

The rearrangement links TRBV6-2 or TRBV6-3 to TRBJ1-1; D is possibly TRBD1 (6 bases). Germline values: CDR1 MNHEY, CDR2 SVGEGT. V lost 2 bases and J lost 4, with 11 bases in between. CDR3 length: 14 amino acids. This CDR3 is CASSYLQGATEAFF. The DNA of the CDR3 is TGTGCCAGCAGTTACCTACAGGGAGCCACTGAAGCTTTCTTT.

J is TRBJ1-5 and V is TRBV2, with D possibly being TRBD1 (5 bases). The length of the CDR3 is 16 residues. The V gene's germline CDR1 is SNHLY and CDR2 FYNNEI. V dropped 3 bases and J dropped 6 bases, with 18 bases sitting between them. The chain's CDR3 is CASSDFPGQGGQPQHF. Here the CDR3 DNA reads TGTGCCAGCAGTGATTTCCCGGGGCAGGGAGGTCAGCCCCAGCATTTT.

The chain uses TRBV5-4 and TRBJ1-4; D remains ambiguous. This CDR3 contains 13 residues. Germline CDR1 and CDR2: SGHNT and YYREEE (reference sequence). Trimming removed 2 bases at V and 8 bases at J, with 10 bases between. The CDR3, as DNA: TGTGCCAGCAGCTTAGGAACAGACGAAAAACTGTTTTTT. It is translated as CASSLGTDEKLFF.

This chain connects TRBV9 to TRBJ2-7, with 9 bases identical to TRBD1. Germline loops: CDR1 SGDLS, CDR2 YYNGEE. Trimming at V came to 0 bases and at J to 4 bases, leaving 5 bases not matched to a gene. This CDR3 has 15 residues. CDR3 amino acids: CASSVDDRGGYEQYF. The CDR3 coding sequence is TGTGCCAGCAGCGTAGACGACAGGGGGGGATACGAGCAGTACTTC.

The chain recombines TRBV29-1 with TRBJ1-5; D is ambiguous. The CDR3 covers 12 residues. Trimming took 6 bases from V and 0 from J, leaving 6 bases between them. The germline V gene encodes CDR1 SQVTM and CDR2 ANQGSEA. The CDR3 coding sequence is TGCAGCGTCGGAGTTAGCAATCAGCCCCAGCATTTT. This encodes CSVGVSNQPQHF. Filled out from reference TRBV29-1 and TRBJ1-5, the complete variable domain reads SAVISQKPSRDICQRGTSLTIQCQVDSQVTMMFWYRQQPGQSLTLIATANQGSEATYESGFVIDKFPISRPNLTFSTLTVSNMSPEDSSIYLCSVGVSNQPQHFGDGTRLSIL.

This clone was counted a single time. This chain joins TRBV23-1 and TRBJ2-1; 7 bases are a match to TRBD2. TRBV23-1 is an ORF for which the function is uncertain. The CDR3 contains 13 residues. The CDR3 region is CGQHAGLYNEQFF. The CDR3, as DNA: TGCGGCCAGCATGCGGGACTATACAATGAGCAGTTCTTC.

V gene TRBV19 combines with J gene TRBJ2-7; TRBD1 is a possible D gene (5 bases). This CDR3 contains 14 residues. Germline CDR1 LNHDA, CDR2 SQIVND (reference sequence). The germline V and J ends were trimmed by 3 bases and 6 bases, with 15 bases remaining between them. CDR3 loop: CASSILAGLGEQYF. For the CDR3, the DNA is TGTGCCAGTAGTATCTTAGCAGGGCTCGGCGAGCAGTACTTC.

The chain employs TRBV11-2 and TRBJ1-1, with a weak D call TRBD1 (5 bases). Trimming stripped 5 bases from V and 4 bases from J, with 14 bases between. The CDR3 loop spans 14 amino acids. Germline-derived CDR1 and CDR2 are SGHAT and FQNNGV. Here the CDR3 reads CASSPTNRFTEAFF. CDR3 coding DNA: TGTGCCAGCAGCCCCACCAACAGGTTCACTGAAGCTTTCTTT. Drawing the rest from reference TRBV11-2 and TRBJ1-1, the complete variable domain is EAGVAQSPRYKIIEKRQSVAFWCNPISGHATLYWYQQILGQGPKLLIQFQNNGVVDDSQLPKDRFSAERLKGVDSTLKIQPAKLEDSAVYLCASSPTNRFTEAFFGQGTRLTVV.

The chain uses TRBV12-3 or TRBV12-4 and TRBJ2-7; 7 bases line up with TRBD2. This CDR3 region has 13 residues. The trim removed 5 bases at V and 0 bases at J, leaving 1 base unmatched. For the CDR3, the DNA is TGTGCCAGCAGTGGGACTATCTCCTACGAGCAGTACTTC. This translates into CASSGTISYEQYF.

The chain has TRBV7-2 and TRBJ2-1; the match to TRBD2 covers 12 bases. The CDR3 spans 16 residues. Germline-derived CDR1 and CDR2 are SGHTA and FQGNSA. J was trimmed by 7 bases and V by 1 base; bases with no gene match: 5. This CDR3 is CASSLGASGRANEQFF. The CDR3 nucleotides are TGTGCCAGCAGCTTAGGTGCTAGCGGGAGGGCTAATGAGCAGTTCTTC. The full variable domain, completed using reference TRBV7-2 and TRBJ2-1, is GAGVSQSPSNKVTEKGKDVELRCDPISGHTALYWYRQSLGQGLEFLIYFQGNSAPDKSGLPSDRFSAERTGGSVSTLTIQRTQQEDSAVYLCASSLGASGRANEQFFGPGTRLTVL.

The chain is built from TRBV7-9 and TRBJ1-1; 7 bases line up with TRBD1. The length of the CDR3 is 14 residues. The germline V gene has CDR1 SEHNR and CDR2 FQNEAQ (reference sequence). V gave up 5 bases and J gave up 0 bases; unmatched junction bases: 3. CDR3 sequence reads: CASSMGQMNTEAFF. The CDR3, as DNA: TGTGCCAGCAGCATGGGACAGATGAACACTGAAGCTTTCTTT.

This clone was observed a single time. The J gene is TRBJ2-1, the V gene TRBV30, with a tentative D call TRBD2 (5 bases). V dropped 1 base and J dropped 5 bases, with 9 bases sitting between them. Germline lookup yields CDR1 GTSNPN and CDR2 SVGIG (reference sequence). CDR3 size: 13 residues. The CDR3 is CAWSGAEDNEQFF. Written as DNA, the CDR3 is TGTGCCTGGAGTGGAGCGGAGGACAATGAGCAGTTCTTC. Complete variable domain (other parts from reference TRBV30 and TRBJ2-1): SQTIHQWPATLVQPVGSPLSLECTVEGTSNPNLYWYRQAAGRGLQLLFYSVGIGQISSEVPQNLSASRPQDRQFILSSKKLLLSDSGFYLCAWSGAEDNEQFFGPGTRLTVL.

The table lists this clone with a count of one. The chain joins TRBV10-3 to TRBJ1-4; 11 bases are shared with TRBD1. Germline trimming cut 6 bases from V and 6 bases from J; bases unmatched to any gene: 3. The CDR3 runs to 14 residues. The germline V gene encodes CDR1 ENHRY and CDR2 SYGVKD. The CDR3 sequence: CAISPGQGDEKLFF. CDR3 bases: TGTGCCATCAGCCCGGGACAGGGGGATGAAAAACTGTTTTTT.

Only one count was recorded for this clone. This chain's CDR3 is CASSVAVRGLQTAFF. The CDR3 region has the DNA TGTGCCAGCAGCGTAGCTGTGAGGGGACTCCAAACGGCTTTCTTT. The rearrangement uses TRBV9 and TRBJ1-1, with a possible D match to TRBD1 (5 bases). Trimming took 0 bases from V and 11 from J, leaving 20 bases between them. The CDR3 runs to 15 residues. The germline V gene has CDR1 SGDLS and CDR2 YYNGEE.

In its sample, this clone was seen once. The rearrangement uses TRBV19 and TRBJ2-1; 13 bases map to TRBD2. The V segment lost 4 bases and the J segment 8 bases; nucleotides outside the gene matches: 8. CDR1 is LNHDA and CDR2 is SQIVND in the germline V gene (reference sequence). This CDR3 comprises 16 residues. The CDR3 nucleotides read TGTGCCAGTAGTACCGCCGGGACTAGCGGGGTCTATGAGCAGTTCTTC. This translates into CASSTAGTSGVYEQFF.

The V gene is TRBV24-1, the J gene TRBJ2-1; TRBD1 matches at 8 bases. Germline V CDR1 and CDR2: KGHDR, SFDVKD. V was pared by 4 bases and J by 8 bases, with 9 bases of the junction left unmatched. The CDR3 covers 15 residues. CDR3 bases: TGTGCCACCAGTGACAATGGACAGGGTAGGGATGAGCAGTTCTTC. This encodes CATSDNGQGRDEQFF.

This chain uses TRBV28 with TRBJ1-2; no clear D gene. V shed 7 bases and J shed 2 bases, with 11 bases lying between them. The CDR3 totals 13 residues. The V gene's germline CDR1 is MDHEN and CDR2 SYDVKM. CDR3 protein: CASTPSLNYGYTF. DNA of the CDR3: TGTGCCAGCACTCCAAGCCTCAACTATGGCTACACCTTC.

The chain combines TRBV28 with TRBJ2-4; 9 bases fit TRBD1. CDR1 and CDR2 from the germline V gene are MDHEN and SYDVKM. J gave up 7 bases and V 4 bases, and 5 bases lay outside the gene matches. CDR3 length equals 14 residues. CDR3 sequence: CASSSTGQGNIQYF. The CDR3 DNA sequence: TGTGCCAGCAGTTCAACCGGACAGGGGAACATTCAGTACTTC.

The J gene is TRBJ2-2, the V gene TRBV19, with 10 bases that match TRBD2. The CDR3 runs to 18 residues. V lost 6 bases, J lost 4 bases, and 14 bases stayed unmatched. The germline V gene has CDR1 LNHDA and CDR2 SQIVND (reference sequence). The CDR3 sequence is CASRVPSGSGRTTGELFF. The CDR3 DNA follows: TGTGCCAGTAGAGTTCCTAGCGGGAGCGGTCGGACCACCGGGGAGCTGTTTTTT.

This clone has only one observation. The V gene is TRBV19, the J gene TRBJ2-7, with TRBD1 matching over 12 bases. Trimming cost V 3 bases and J 5 bases; bases outside gene matches: 5. This CDR3 comprises 15 residues. Germline V gene lookup returns CDR1 LNHDA and CDR2 SQIVND (reference sequence). The CDR3 region is CASSIKGTGGHEQYF. The DNA for the CDR3 is TGTGCCAGTAGTATTAAGGGGACAGGGGGCCACGAGCAGTACTTC.